The 5 T cell receptor beta chains given below trace back to one sample, sequenced in a study of T cell clones after liver transplantation. Profiling relied on immunoSEQ multiplex PCR, and the TCRdb table lists in-frame clones only, not all of them. There are more than 65,000 clones in the sample; about 80% occur only once, and 0.79% lies in the top ten. This specimen was CD4+ T cells from blood, taken 12 months after liver transplant. The receptors shown here come from a human patient who received a liver transplant. The graft donor may have given rise to some T cells.

The chain couples TRBV18 to TRBJ1-4; the D gene is possibly TRBD1 (6 bases). CDR3 size: 14 residues. CDR1 is KGHSH, CDR2 LQKENI, per germline. V dropped 5 bases and J dropped 4 bases, with 11 bases sitting between them. CDR3 protein: CASSTGFGNEKLFF. The CDR3, as DNA: TGTGCCAGCTCAACAGGGTTCGGTAATGAAAAACTGTTTTTT.

The chain couples TRBV5-1 to TRBJ1-1; 9 nucleotides match TRBD1. The CDR3 has 15 amino acids. Germline CDR1 and CDR2: SGHRS and YFSETQ. Germline trimming cut 4 bases from V and 13 bases from J; bases unmatched to any gene: 17. The CDR3 nucleotides read TGCGCCAGCAGCCGCGCGGGACAGGGATTAGTTAAGAGTTTCTTT. Its translation: CASSRAGQGLVKSFF.

The rearrangement uses TRBV19 and TRBJ2-3; TRBD2 is a possible D gene (6 bases). Germline V CDR1 and CDR2: LNHDA, SQIVND (reference sequence). The ends were cut back, 3 bases at V and 1 base at J, with 8 bases in the middle. This CDR3 has 14 amino acids. The CDR3 reads CASSIASGTDTQYF. CDR3 in DNA: TGTGCCAGTAGTATCGCTAGCGGCACAGATACGCAGTATTTT.

The chain couples TRBV4-1 to TRBJ2-3; D could derive from TRBD1 or TRBD2 (5 bases each). V was shortened by 0 bases and J by 6 bases, with 22 bases between the two germline ends. This CDR3 region has 18 residues. Germline CDR1 is MGHRA and CDR2 is YSYEKL. In DNA form, the CDR3 reads TGCGCCAGCAGCCAAGATCGGGGCCTAGCAGCGGCCGGGGATACGCAGTATTTT. Amino acids: CASSQDRGLAAAGDTQYF.

The V gene is TRBV28, the J gene TRBJ1-1; tentatively, D is TRBD1 (6 bases). Trimming took off 0 bases at V and 4 bases at J, with 9 bases between the two ends. The CDR3 loop spans 14 amino acids. In germline, CDR1 is MDHEN, CDR2 SYDVKM. As DNA, the CDR3 is TGTGCCAGCAGTTTATGGGAACAGGGCACTGAAGCTTTCTTT. Amino acids: CASSLWEQGTEAFF.